This TCR beta chain was sequenced for a study of T cell responses to AZD1222 COVID-19 vaccine. Sequencing used immunoSEQ multiplex PCR; TCRdb keeps in-frame clones, though not all of them. In the table there are more than 85,000 clones, 85% to 95% of which are singletons. For this clone: Its antigen is still unknown.

General observations from the study: There were vaccine-associated CD4 TCRs across spike, dominant at 160-218 and 743-854. Among the donors, most were white British and more were female, and clonal diversity was possibly underestimated. Targets within unmutated variant regions were reportedly found for nearly half of spike-specific TCRs.

In germline, CDR1 is SQVTM, CDR2 ANQGSEA. V lost 5 bases to trimming and J lost 7 bases, with 14 bases between them. This CDR3 contains 13 residues. The receptor's source is an adult in good health. V is TRBV29-1 and J is TRBJ2-2; D may be TRBD1 (6 bases). This material consisted of peripheral blood, taken on day 0 of AZD1222 vaccination. The CDR3 DNA is TGCAGCGTTCCGACAGGAGGTGGCGGGGAGCTGTTTTTT. Translation: CSVPTGGGGELFF.